This is a list of T cell receptor beta chains from one sample in a study of cytomegalovirus exposure and HLA in healthy donors. This table comes from immunoSEQ multiplex PCR, and its TCRdb copy is limited to in-frame clones, with some not included. The data contain about 150,000 clones, about four fifths of them singletons. The sample consisted of PBMCs. Receptors originate from a man under 40 in good health and CMV-seropositive. CDR3s include the opening cysteine and the closing phenylalanine or tryptophan. D genes are given only for firm matches. Size tells how often a clone was seen (once, few, many) or the class of an expanded clone, and some rows leave it out.

D,J,size,V,DNA,CDR3
TRBD1,TRBJ1-3,-,TRBV11-3,TGTGCCAGCAGCTTCGGGACAGGGGTCAGCTCTGGAAACACCATATATTTT,CASSFGTGVSSGNTIYF
TRBD2,TRBJ2-1,-,TRBV6-6,TGTGCCAGCAGTTACTCGCGGGGGAACTACAATGAGCAGTTCTTC,CASSYSRGNYNEQFF
-,TRBJ2-1,-,TRBV5-1,TGCGCCAGCAGCTTCCTCAATGAGCAGTTCTTC,CASSFLNEQFF
TRBD1,TRBJ1-1,-,TRBV6-1,TGTGCCAGCAGTGACACCCCCGGCAGGGGGCAGGGTGAAGCTTTCTTT,CASSDTPGRGQGEAFF
TRBD2,TRBJ2-2,-,TRBV5-6,TGTGCCAGCAGCCCGGACTCGGGGGGATTCGGGGAGCTGTTTTTT,CASSPDSGGFGELFF
-,TRBJ2-7,few,TRBV18,TGTGCCAGCTCCTCCACAGGAGCTGGGGAGCAGTACTTC,CASSSTGAGEQYF
-,TRBJ1-2,-,TRBV11-3,TGTGCCAGCAGCTTAGTCCCCTACTATGGCTACACCTTC,CASSLVPYYGYTF
TRBD1,TRBJ1-2,-,TRBV5-1,TGCGCCAGCAGCTTTGAACCGGGACAGGGGCCGTACTATGGCTACACCTTC,CASSFEPGQGPYYGYTF
-,TRBJ1-5,-,TRBV9,TGTGCCAGCAGCGTAGGGCTGGGGGGGAGCAATCAGCCCCAGCATTTT,CASSVGLGGSNQPQHF
TRBD2,TRBJ2-7,few,TRBV6-5,TGTGCCAGCAGTCACCTACTAGCGGGCTACGAGCAGTACTTC,CASSHLLAGYEQYF
-,TRBJ2-3,-,TRBV28,TGTGCCAGCAGTAGAACAGGATACTTAGGCAGTGGGAGCACAGATACGCAGTATTTT,CASSRTGYLGSGSTDTQYF
TRBD1,TRBJ1-3,-,TRBV6-1,TGTGCCAGCAGTCGGGACAGTGGAAACACCATATATTTT,CASSRDSGNTIYF
-,TRBJ1-5,-,TRBV2,TGTGCCAGCAGTGGGACACGGGTTCGGGGGAGCAATCAGCCCCAGCATTTT,CASSGTRVRGSNQPQHF
TRBD2,TRBJ2-3,few,TRBV9,TGTGCCAGCAGCGTAGAAGGGACTAGCATGGCAGATACGCAGTATTTT,CASSVEGTSMADTQYF
-,TRBJ2-2,-,TRBV25-1,TGTGCCAGCAGTGAATATGGGCGGGGGCGCGGCACCGGGGAGCTGTTTTTT,CASSEYGRGRGTGELFF
-,TRBJ2-5,-,TRBV30,TGTGCCTGGAGTAGAAGGCGAGGGGAGACCCAGTACTTC,CAWSRRRGETQYF
TRBD1,TRBJ2-7,few,TRBV11-2,TGTGCCAGCAGCTCTTGGTGGGGGACAGGTTCCCACGAGCAGTACTTC,CASSSWWGTGSHEQYF
-,TRBJ2-7,-,TRBV27,TGTGCCAGCAGTTTACTCCGGGAGAGGTCCTACGAGCAGTACTTC,CASSLLRERSYEQYF
-,TRBJ2-5,-,TRBV7-9,TGTGCCAGCAGCTTAAAACTAGCCCCGCAAGAGACCCAGTACTTC,CASSLKLAPQETQYF
-,TRBJ2-5,few,TRBV27,TGTGCCAGCAGTCCCCAGGGGCTCGTGGAGACCCAGTACTTC,CASSPQGLVETQYF
TRBD2,TRBJ2-1,-,TRBV4-2,TGTGCCAGCAGCCAAGATCTTGAGACTAGCGGGATCTACAATGAGCAGTTCTTC,CASSQDLETSGIYNEQFF
-,TRBJ1-5,-,TRBV6-1,TGTGCCAGCAGTGACCCCCGCCGAGGGAGAGGACAGCCCCAGCATTTT,CASSDPRRGRGQPQHF
-,TRBJ2-7,few,TRBV11-2,TGTGCCAGCACCAAAGGGTTAGCTGGGGAGGAGTACGAGCAGTACTTC,CASTKGLAGEEYEQYF
-,TRBJ2-1,-,TRBV7-8,TGTGCCAGCAGCTTAGCGGGGGGGCGAGGTAATGAGCAGTTCTTC,CASSLAGGRGNEQFF
-,TRBJ1-6,few,TRBV19,TGTGCCAGTAGTATGGGAGAATATAATTCACCCCTCCACTTT,CASSMGEYNSPLHF
TRBD2,TRBJ2-1,-,TRBV7-2,TGTGCCAGCAGCTTGCCACCCCTAGCGGGAGATGTCTCCTACAATGAGCAGTTCTTC,CASSLPPLAGDVSYNEQFF
-,TRBJ1-5,-,TRBV30,TGTGCCTGGAGTGTAGAGGTGGAAGCGCCCCAGCATTTT,CAWSVEVEAPQHF
TRBD1,TRBJ2-5,-,TRBV29-1,TGCAGCGTTGACCCCAGGGGGACAGAGACCCAGTACTTC,CSVDPRGTETQYF
TRBD2,TRBJ2-1,-,TRBV5-1,TGCGCCAGCAGCCAGGAAGAGGGCGGGGGGGCCTACAATGAGCAGTTCTTC,CASSQEEGGGAYNEQFF
-,TRBJ2-7,-,TRBV30,TGTGCCTTGGGCAAGGTCGGACACTCCTACGAGCAGTACTTC,CALGKVGHSYEQYF
TRBD1,TRBJ2-7,-,TRBV2,TGTGCCAGCAGTGAATTGCAGGGGGCGTACGAGCAGTACTTC,CASSELQGAYEQYF
TRBD1,TRBJ1-4,-,TRBV6-1,TGTGCCAGCAGTGAATCCCCGGGACAGGGGACTGAAAAACTGTTTTTT,CASSESPGQGTEKLFF
-,TRBJ2-1,few,TRBV12-5,TGTGCTAGTGGTTTGGCCACAGTGAATGAGCAGTTCTTC,CASGLATVNEQFF
-,TRBJ2-7,-,TRBV19,TGTGCCAGTAGTATCATCGCCGGAGGGGAGCAGTACTTC,CASSIIAGGEQYF
-,TRBJ2-6,-,TRBV18,TGTGCCAGCTCACTCGGACATCCCTCTGGGGCCAACGTCCTGACTTTC,CASSLGHPSGANVLTF
-,TRBJ1-1,-,TRBV4-2,TGTGCCAGCAGCCAGAGGCAGGGAGGGGACACTGAAGCTTTCTTT,CASSQRQGGDTEAFF
-,TRBJ2-7,-,TRBV2,TGTGCCAGCAGTCCAGAGGCGGGGCGCTACGAGCAGTACTTC,CASSPEAGRYEQYF
-,TRBJ1-2,-,TRBV5-6,TGTGCCAGCAGCCTATCAGCCGGCGGGCCATTACCCTATGGCTACACCTTC,CASSLSAGGPLPYGYTF
TRBD2,TRBJ2-3,-,TRBV5-1,TGCGCCAGCAGCTTGACTAGCGGCCCTACAGATACGCAGTATTTT,CASSLTSGPTDTQYF
TRBD1,TRBJ2-7,once,TRBV28,TGTGCCAGCAGTTGGGAGACAGGGGGCAGCGTCTACGAGCAGTACTTC,CASSWETGGSVYEQYF
-,TRBJ1-3,-,TRBV5-1,TGCGCCAGCAGCTTGGCAGGCCATGGAAACACCATATATTTT,CASSLAGHGNTIYF
-,TRBJ2-1,-,TRBV14,TGTGCCAGCAGCCAAGTAGCCAGCGCCTCCTACAATGAGCAGTTCTTC,CASSQVASASYNEQFF
-,TRBJ2-7,once,TRBV2,TGTGCCAGCAGCGTACGGGGTGACCCCTACGAGCAGTACTTC,CASSVRGDPYEQYF
-,TRBJ1-2,-,TRBV6-5,TGTGCCAGCAGTCTCGGGCGGGTCCCCTATGGCTACACCTTC,CASSLGRVPYGYTF
-,TRBJ2-3,-,TRBV2,TGTGCCAGCAACTTGCACGATTTCAAGTCACTCGAAATCACAGATACGCAGTATTTT,CASNLHDFKSLEITDTQYF
-,TRBJ1-1,-,TRBV9,TGTGCCAGCAGCGTAGTAACAGGACGTCCTGAAGCTTTCTTT,CASSVVTGRPEAFF
-,TRBJ2-3,few,TRBV15,TGTGCCACCAGCGGGCTGAGGACTCGCCACTTAGATACGCAGTATTTT,CATSGLRTRHLDTQYF
TRBD2,TRBJ2-2,-,TRBV9,TGTGCCAGCAGCGTAGAGGTAGCGGGGGACACCGGGGAGCTGTTTTTT,CASSVEVAGDTGELFF
TRBD2,TRBJ2-1,-,TRBV5-4,TGTGCCAGCAGCTTGGGGACTAGCGGGGACCCCTACAATGAGCAGTTCTTC,CASSLGTSGDPYNEQFF
-,TRBJ1-4,once,TRBV7-2,TGTGCCAGCAGCTCAAGGGGGGGGCCTAATGAAAAACTGTTTTTT,CASSSRGGPNEKLFF
-,TRBJ2-1,-,TRBV4-2,TGTGCCAGCAGCCAAGGGGACTCCAACAATGAGCAGTTCTTC,CASSQGDSNNEQFF
TRBD1,TRBJ2-7,-,TRBV4-2,TGTGCCAGCAGCCGAGCTACAGGGGACGAGCAGTACTTC,CASSRATGDEQYF
TRBD1,TRBJ2-5,-,TRBV2,TGTGCCAGCAGTTTCGCCGGACAGGCAGAGACCCAGTACTTC,CASSFAGQAETQYF
-,TRBJ2-7,few,TRBV4-3,TGCGCCAGCAGCCAAGGGGCAGGGCCCTACGAGCAGTACTTC,CASSQGAGPYEQYF
-,TRBJ1-1,-,TRBV27,TGTGCCAGCATGGAATGGGGACACTCTAGGGGGACTGAAGCTTTCTTT,CASMEWGHSRGTEAFF
TRBD1,TRBJ2-5,-,TRBV5-1,TGCGCCAGCAGCTTGGCTGACAGGGGAGAGACCCAGTACTTC,CASSLADRGETQYF
-,TRBJ1-4,-,TRBV4-2,TGTGCCAGCAGCCAAGAAGGGGGAATTAATGAAAAACTGTTTTTT,CASSQEGGINEKLFF
-,TRBJ2-1,once,TRBV2,TGTGCCAGCAGTGAGGGTCACGCTAGGGGCAATGAGCAGTTCTTC,CASSEGHARGNEQFF
TRBD1,TRBJ2-7,once,TRBV28,TGTGCCAGCCGGGACAGGGGATTATACGAGCAGTACTTC,CASRDRGLYEQYF